This TCR beta chain was found in a study of cytomegalovirus exposure and HLA in healthy donors. Study in general: Some 85 million unique TCRs from HLA-typed donors were held in an early data release.

Germline values: CDR1 MNHEY, CDR2 SMNVEV (reference sequence). The CDR3 is made up of 15 amino acids. Deletions cut 5 bases from V and 3 bases from J, with 16 bases between. The study's findings and limits: For presence/absence analyses, sequencing depth was assumed to be roughly uniform across donors. Associated with HLA alleles at 0.05 false discovery rate in a later analysis were 15,000 to 20,000 TCR beta sequences.

PCR primers comprised 60 Vbeta and 13 Jbeta primers. Generated by immunoSEQ multiplex PCR, the TCRdb table keeps only in-frame clones and is missing some. The sample carries some 200,000 clones, roughly four fifths recorded once. A note on this clone: Its antigen is still unknown.

The receptor was isolated from a woman aged 18 to 35 in good health and CMV-seronegative. The sample comprised PBMCs. V and J are TRBV27 and TRBJ1-2, with D possibly being TRBD1 (5 bases). The CDR3 DNA follows: TGTGCCAGCAGTAAAACTCCCGGGGGACACTATGGCTACACCTTC. It codes for CASSKTPGGHYGYTF.